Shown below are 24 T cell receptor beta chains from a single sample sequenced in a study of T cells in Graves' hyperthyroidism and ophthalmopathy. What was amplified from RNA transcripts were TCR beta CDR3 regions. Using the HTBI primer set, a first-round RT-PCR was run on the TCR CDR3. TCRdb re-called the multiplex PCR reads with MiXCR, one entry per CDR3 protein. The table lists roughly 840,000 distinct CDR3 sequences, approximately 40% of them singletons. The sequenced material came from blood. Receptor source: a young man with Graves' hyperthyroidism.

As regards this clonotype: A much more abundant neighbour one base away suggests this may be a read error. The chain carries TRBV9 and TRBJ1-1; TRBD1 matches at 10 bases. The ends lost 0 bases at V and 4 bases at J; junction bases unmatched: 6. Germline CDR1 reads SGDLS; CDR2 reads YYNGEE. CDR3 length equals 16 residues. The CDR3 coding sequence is TGTGCCAGCAGCGTAGGACAGGGGGCGGGGAGCACTGAAGCTTTCTTT. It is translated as CASSVGQGAGSTEAFF.

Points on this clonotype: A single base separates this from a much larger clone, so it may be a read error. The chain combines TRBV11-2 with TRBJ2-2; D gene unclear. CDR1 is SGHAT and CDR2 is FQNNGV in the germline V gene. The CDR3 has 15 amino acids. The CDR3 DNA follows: TGTGCCAACAGCTTGAGACAAACGAACACCGGGGAGCTGTTTTTT. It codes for CANSLRQTNTGELFF.

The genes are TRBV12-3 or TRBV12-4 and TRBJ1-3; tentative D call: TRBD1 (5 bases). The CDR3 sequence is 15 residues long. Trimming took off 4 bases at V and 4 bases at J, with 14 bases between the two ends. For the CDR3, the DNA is TGTGCCAGCAGTTACTCGGAGAGGGGCGGAAACACCATATATTTT. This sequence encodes CASSYSERGGNTIYF.

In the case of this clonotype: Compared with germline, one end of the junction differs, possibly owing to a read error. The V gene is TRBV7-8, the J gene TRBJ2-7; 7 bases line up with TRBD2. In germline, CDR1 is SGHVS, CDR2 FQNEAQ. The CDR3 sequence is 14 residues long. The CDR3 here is CAISLSSGSSEQYF. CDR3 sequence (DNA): TGTGCCATCAGCCTGAGTAGCGGGTCTAGCGAGCAGTACTTC.

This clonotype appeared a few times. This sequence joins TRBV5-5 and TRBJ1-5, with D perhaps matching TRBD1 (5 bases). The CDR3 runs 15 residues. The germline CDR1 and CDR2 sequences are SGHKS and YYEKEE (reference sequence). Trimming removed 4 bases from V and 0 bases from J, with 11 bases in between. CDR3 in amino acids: CASSNGHLSNQPQHF. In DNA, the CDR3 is TGTGCCAGCAGCAACGGACACCTTAGCAATCAGCCCCAGCATTTT. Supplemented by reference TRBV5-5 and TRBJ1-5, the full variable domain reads DAGVTQSPTHLIKTRGQQVTLRCSPISGHKSVSWYQQVLGQGPQFIFQYYEKEERGRGNFPDRFSARQFPNYSSELNVNALLLGDSALYLCASSNGHLSNQPQHFGDGTRLSIL.

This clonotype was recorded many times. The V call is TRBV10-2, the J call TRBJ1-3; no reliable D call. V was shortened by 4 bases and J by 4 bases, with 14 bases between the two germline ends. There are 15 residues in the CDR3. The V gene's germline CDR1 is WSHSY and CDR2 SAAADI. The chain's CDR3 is CASSVTVTGGNTIYF. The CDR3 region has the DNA TGCGCCAGCAGTGTCACGGTTACTGGAGGAAACACCATATATTTT.

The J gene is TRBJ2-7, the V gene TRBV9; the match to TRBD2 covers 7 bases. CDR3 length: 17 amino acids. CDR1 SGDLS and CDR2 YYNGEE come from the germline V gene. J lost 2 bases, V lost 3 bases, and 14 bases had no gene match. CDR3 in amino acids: CASSAGLFREAPYEQYF. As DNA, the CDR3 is TGTGCCAGCAGCGCGGGCCTCTTCCGGGAGGCTCCCTACGAGCAGTACTTC.

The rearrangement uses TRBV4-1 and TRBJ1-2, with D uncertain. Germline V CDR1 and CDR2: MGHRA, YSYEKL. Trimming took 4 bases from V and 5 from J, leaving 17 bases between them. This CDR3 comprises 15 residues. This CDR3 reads CASSPGGSLGYGYTF. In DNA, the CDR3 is TGCGCCAGCAGCCCCGGTGGTTCCTTAGGATATGGCTACACCTTC.

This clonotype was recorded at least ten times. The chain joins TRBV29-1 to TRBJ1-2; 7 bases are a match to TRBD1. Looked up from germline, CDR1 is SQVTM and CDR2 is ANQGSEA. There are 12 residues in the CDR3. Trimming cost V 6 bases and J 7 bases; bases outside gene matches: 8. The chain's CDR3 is CSVGDSLGGYTF. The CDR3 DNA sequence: TGCAGCGTGGGGGACAGTCTGGGTGGCTACACCTTC.

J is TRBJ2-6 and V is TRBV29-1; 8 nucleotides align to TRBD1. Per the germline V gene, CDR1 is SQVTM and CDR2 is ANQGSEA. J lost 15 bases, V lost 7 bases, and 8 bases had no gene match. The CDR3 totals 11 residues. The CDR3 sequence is CSAGQGEDLTF. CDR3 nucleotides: TGCAGCGCAGGACAGGGAGAGGACCTGACTTTC.

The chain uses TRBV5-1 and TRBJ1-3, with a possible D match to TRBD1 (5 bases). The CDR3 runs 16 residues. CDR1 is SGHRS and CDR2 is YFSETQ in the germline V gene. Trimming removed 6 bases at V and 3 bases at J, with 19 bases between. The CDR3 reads CASIPTVSGSGNTIYF. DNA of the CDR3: TGCGCCAGCATCCCGACTGTGTCAGGGAGTGGAAACACCATATATTTT.

Written as DNA, the CDR3 is TGTGCCACCAGCAGGGACAGGGAATTCGAGTCCCAGCATTTT. This translates into CATSRDREFESQHF. The chain has TRBV15 and TRBJ1-5; 8 nucleotides align to TRBD1. The ends lost 3 bases at V and 11 bases at J; junction bases unmatched: 9. The CDR3 covers 14 residues. Germline-derived CDR1 and CDR2 are LNHNV and YYDKDF (reference sequence).

The CDR3 coding sequence is TGTGCCAGCAGCCCGATCCTGGGCGGGGTCTTCTACGAGCAGTACTTC. It yields the protein CASSPILGGVFYEQYF. The chain combines TRBV7-2 with TRBJ2-7; tentative D call: TRBD2 (6 bases). Trimming shortened V by 5 bases and J by 3 bases, and 20 bases separated the two germline ends. This CDR3 is built from 16 residues. Germline V gene lookup returns CDR1 SGHTA and CDR2 FQGNSA.

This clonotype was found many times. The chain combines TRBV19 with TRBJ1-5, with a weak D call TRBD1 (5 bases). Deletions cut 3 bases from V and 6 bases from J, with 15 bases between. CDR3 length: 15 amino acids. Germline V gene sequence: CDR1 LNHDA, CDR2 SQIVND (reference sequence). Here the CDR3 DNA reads TGTGCCAGTAGTATGGGCAGGGAGCGGGGTCAGCCCCAGCATTTT. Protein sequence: CASSMGRERGQPQHF.

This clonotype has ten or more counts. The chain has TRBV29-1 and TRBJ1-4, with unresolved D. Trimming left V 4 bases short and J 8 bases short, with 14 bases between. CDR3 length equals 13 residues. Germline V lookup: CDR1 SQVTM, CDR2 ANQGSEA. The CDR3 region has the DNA TGCAGCGTTGCCGGGGAGTTCGGGGAAAAACTGTTTTTT. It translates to CSVAGEFGEKLFF.

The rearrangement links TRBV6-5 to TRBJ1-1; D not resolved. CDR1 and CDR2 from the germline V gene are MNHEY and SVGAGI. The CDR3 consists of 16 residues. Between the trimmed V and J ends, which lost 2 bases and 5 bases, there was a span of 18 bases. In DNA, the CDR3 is TGTGCCAGCAGTTACCCAGAGGGCCCGAGAGGGACTGAAGCTTTCTTT. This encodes CASSYPEGPRGTEAFF.

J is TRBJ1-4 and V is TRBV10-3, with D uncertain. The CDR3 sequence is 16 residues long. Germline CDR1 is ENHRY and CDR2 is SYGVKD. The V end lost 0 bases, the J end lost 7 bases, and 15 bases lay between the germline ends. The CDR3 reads CAISESDPGIFEKLFF. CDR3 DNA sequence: TGTGCCATCAGTGAGTCGGATCCGGGCATCTTTGAAAAACTGTTTTTT.

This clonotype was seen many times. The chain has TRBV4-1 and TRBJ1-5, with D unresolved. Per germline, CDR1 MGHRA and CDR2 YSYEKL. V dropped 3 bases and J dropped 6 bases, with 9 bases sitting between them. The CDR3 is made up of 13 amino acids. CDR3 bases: TGCGCCAGCAGCCAGGAACAGCGTCAGCCCCAGCATTTT. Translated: CASSQEQRQPQHF.

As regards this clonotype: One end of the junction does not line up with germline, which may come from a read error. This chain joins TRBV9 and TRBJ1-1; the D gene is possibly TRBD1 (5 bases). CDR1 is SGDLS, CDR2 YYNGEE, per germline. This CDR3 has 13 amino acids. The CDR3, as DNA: TGTGCCAGCGGCGTACGGTCCGGGGGGGATGCTTTCTTT. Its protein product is CASGVRSGGDAFF.

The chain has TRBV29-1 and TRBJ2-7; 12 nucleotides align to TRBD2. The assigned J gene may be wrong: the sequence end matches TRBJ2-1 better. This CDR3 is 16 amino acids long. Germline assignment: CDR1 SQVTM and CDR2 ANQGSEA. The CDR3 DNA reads TGCAGCGTGCCTAGCGGGAGGGCCGGGTCCTACAATGAGCAGTTCTTC. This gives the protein CSVPSGRAGSYNEQFF.

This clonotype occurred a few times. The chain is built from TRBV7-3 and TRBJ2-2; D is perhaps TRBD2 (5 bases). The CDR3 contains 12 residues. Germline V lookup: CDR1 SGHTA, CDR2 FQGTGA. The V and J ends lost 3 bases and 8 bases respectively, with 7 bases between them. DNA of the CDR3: TGTGCCAGCAGCTTGGACTGGGGGGAGCTGTTTTTT. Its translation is CASSLDWGELFF. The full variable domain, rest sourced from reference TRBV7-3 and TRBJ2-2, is GAGVSQTPSNKVTEKGKYVELRCDPISGHTALYWYRQSLGQGPEFLIYFQGTGAADDSGLPNDRFFAVRPEGSVSTLKIQRTERGDSAVYLCASSLDWGELFFGEGSRLTVL.

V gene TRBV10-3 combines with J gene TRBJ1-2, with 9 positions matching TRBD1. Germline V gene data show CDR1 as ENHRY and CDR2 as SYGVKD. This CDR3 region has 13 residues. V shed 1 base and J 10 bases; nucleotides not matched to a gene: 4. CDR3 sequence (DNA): TGTGCCATCAGTGAGTTGAGGACAGGGGCCTACACCTTC. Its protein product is CAISELRTGAYTF.

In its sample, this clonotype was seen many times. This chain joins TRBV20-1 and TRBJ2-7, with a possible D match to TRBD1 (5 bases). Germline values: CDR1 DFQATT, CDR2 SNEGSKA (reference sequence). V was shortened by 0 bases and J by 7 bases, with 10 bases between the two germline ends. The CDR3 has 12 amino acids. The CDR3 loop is CSARDEGAEQYF. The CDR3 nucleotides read TGCAGTGCTAGAGATGAAGGGGCTGAGCAGTACTTC.

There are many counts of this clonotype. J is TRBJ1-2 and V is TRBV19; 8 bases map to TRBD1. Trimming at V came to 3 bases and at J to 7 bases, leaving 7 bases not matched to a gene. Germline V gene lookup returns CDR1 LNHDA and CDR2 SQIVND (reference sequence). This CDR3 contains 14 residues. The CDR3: CASSIPGGSGGYTF. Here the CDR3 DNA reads TGTGCCAGTAGTATTCCAGGGGGCAGCGGTGGCTACACCTTC.